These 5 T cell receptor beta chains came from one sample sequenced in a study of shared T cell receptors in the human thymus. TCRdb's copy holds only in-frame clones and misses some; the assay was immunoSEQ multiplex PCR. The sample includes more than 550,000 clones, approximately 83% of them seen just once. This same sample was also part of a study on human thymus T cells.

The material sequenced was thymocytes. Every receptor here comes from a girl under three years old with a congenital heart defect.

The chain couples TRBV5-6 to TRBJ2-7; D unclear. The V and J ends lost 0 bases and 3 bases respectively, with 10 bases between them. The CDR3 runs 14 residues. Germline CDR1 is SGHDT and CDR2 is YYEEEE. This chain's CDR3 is CASSLGQVFYEQYF. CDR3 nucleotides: TGTGCCAGCAGCTTGGGGCAGGTATTCTACGAGCAGTACTTC.

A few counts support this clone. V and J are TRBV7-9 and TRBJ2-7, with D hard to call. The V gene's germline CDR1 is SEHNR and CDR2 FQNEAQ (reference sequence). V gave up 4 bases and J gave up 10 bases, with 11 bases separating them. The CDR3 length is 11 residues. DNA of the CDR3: TGTGCCAGCAGCTCCATTCAGGCACAGTACTTC. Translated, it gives CASSSIQAQYF.

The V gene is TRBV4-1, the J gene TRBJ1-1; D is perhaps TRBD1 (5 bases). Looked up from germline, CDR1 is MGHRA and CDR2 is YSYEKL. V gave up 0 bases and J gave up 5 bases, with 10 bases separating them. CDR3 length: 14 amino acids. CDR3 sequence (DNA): TGCGCCAGCAGCCAAGAGCCAGGGTTGACTGAAGCTTTCTTT. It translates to CASSQEPGLTEAFF.

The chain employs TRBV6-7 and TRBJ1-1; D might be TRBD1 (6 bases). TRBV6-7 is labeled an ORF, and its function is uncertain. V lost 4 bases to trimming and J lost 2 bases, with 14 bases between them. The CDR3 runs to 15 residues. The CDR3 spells CASSSKGGGNTEAFF. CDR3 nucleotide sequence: TGTGCCAGCAGTTCCAAGGGGGGGGGAAACACTGAAGCTTTCTTT.

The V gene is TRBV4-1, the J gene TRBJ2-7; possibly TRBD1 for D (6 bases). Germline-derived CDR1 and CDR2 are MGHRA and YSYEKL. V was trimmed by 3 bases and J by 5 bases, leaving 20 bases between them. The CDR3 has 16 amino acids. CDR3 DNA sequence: TGCGCCAGCAGCCAGCGTCAACAGGGAGTGGTCGACGAGCAGTACTTC. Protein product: CASSQRQQGVVDEQYF.